The 27 T cell receptor beta chains presented below share a single source sample, sequenced in a study of blood T cell repertoires in COVID-19. The table came from immunoSEQ multiplex PCR; TCRdb's copy has only in-frame clones and leaves some out. This table has some 120,000 clones, more than 75% appearing once. Source material: peripheral blood. These receptors were obtained from a man between 35 and 55 years old with acute or convalescent COVID-19.

The chain recombines TRBV7-2 with TRBJ2-7; 7 bases map to TRBD1. CDR1 and CDR2 (germline): SGHTA, FQGNSA. V dropped 4 bases and J dropped 7; count of bases not matched to a gene: 4. The CDR3 is made up of 12 amino acids. The CDR3 nucleotides read TGTGCCAGCAGCTCGACAGGGCTAGAGCAGTACTTC. It encodes CASSSTGLEQYF.

This clone showed up just once. V usage is TRBV28 and J usage is TRBJ2-1; D not resolved. The V and J ends lost 8 bases and 6 bases respectively, with 14 bases between them. From germline, CDR1 is MDHEN and CDR2 SYDVKM. The CDR3 is made up of 13 amino acids. CDR3 in DNA: TGTGCCAGCGGCACAGACCCATCCAATGAGCAGTTCTTC. Its translation: CASGTDPSNEQFF.

The J gene is TRBJ2-1, the V gene TRBV7-3; 10 bases agree with TRBD2. CDR1 and CDR2 (germline): SGHTA, FQGTGA. V lost 5 bases to trimming and J lost 8 bases; unmatched junction nucleotides: 6. The CDR3 covers 14 residues. The CDR3 is CASSRSSGSDEQFF. The CDR3 DNA is TGTGCCAGCAGCCGTTCTAGCGGGAGTGATGAGCAGTTCTTC.

The V gene is TRBV28, the J gene TRBJ1-6, with 9 positions matching TRBD1. Germline loops: CDR1 MDHEN, CDR2 SYDVKM. The length of the CDR3 is 15 residues. The V and J ends lost 5 bases and 10 bases, in that order; junction bases with no gene match: 9. The CDR3 region is CASSAWTGDLSPLHF. CDR3 DNA: TGTGCCAGCAGTGCCTGGACAGGGGATTTGTCACCCCTCCACTTT. The variable domain in full, with the rest retrieved from reference TRBV28 and TRBJ1-6, is DVKVTQSSRYLVKRTGEKVFLECVQDMDHENMFWYRQDPGLGLRLIYFSYDVKMKEKGDIPEGYSVSREKKERFSLILESASTNQTSMYLCASSAWTGDLSPLHFGNGTRLTVT.

This sequence joins TRBV6-2 or TRBV6-3 and TRBJ2-7; 8 bases line up with TRBD1. The trim removed 2 bases at V and 7 bases at J, leaving 10 bases unmatched. In germline, CDR1 is MNHEY, CDR2 SVGEGT. The CDR3 length is 15 residues. The CDR3 spells CASSYNPRGRREQYF. In nucleotides, the CDR3 is TGTGCCAGCAGTTACAACCCCAGGGGGCGGAGGGAGCAGTACTTC.

The rearrangement links TRBV4-1 to TRBJ2-1; TRBD2 matches at 13 bases. Germline loops: CDR1 MGHRA, CDR2 YSYEKL. Trimming removed 2 bases from V and 4 bases from J; junction bases left unmatched: 2. The CDR3 consists of 16 residues. In nucleotides, the CDR3 is TGCGCCAGCAGCCAACCGACTAGCGGGAGGTACAATGAGCAGTTCTTC. Protein product: CASSQPTSGRYNEQFF.

This clone was seen once. The chain recombines TRBV27 with TRBJ2-3; TRBD2 matches at 7 bases. The germline V gene encodes CDR1 MNHEY and CDR2 SMNVEV (reference sequence). V lost 6 bases to trimming and J lost 4 bases; unmatched junction nucleotides: 10. This CDR3 spans 15 amino acids. CDR3 sequence: CASSLLAQPPDTQYF. The CDR3 bases are TGTGCCAGCAGCTTACTAGCGCAACCACCAGATACGCAGTATTTT.

The genes are TRBV28 and TRBJ1-1, with D unclear. V was pared by 6 bases and J by 6 bases, with 14 bases between. Germline V gives CDR1 MDHEN, CDR2 SYDVKM. There are 13 residues in the CDR3. CDR3: CASRSRGSAEAFF. Here the CDR3 DNA reads TGTGCCAGCAGATCTAGAGGTAGCGCTGAAGCTTTCTTT.

The V and J genes are TRBV11-1 and TRBJ1-1; maybe TRBD1 (6 bases). The CDR3 length is 13 residues. Germline V gene lookup returns CDR1 SGHAT and CDR2 FQDESV (reference sequence). The V gene lost 5 bases and the J gene lost 3 bases, with 10 bases spanning the gap. The CDR3 DNA reads as TGTGCCAGCAGCACACAGGGTGACACTGAAGCTTTCTTT. It codes for CASSTQGDTEAFF. Full variable domain (missing parts from reference TRBV11-1 and TRBJ1-1): EAEVAQSPRYKITEKSQAVAFWCDPISGHATLYWYRQILGQGPELLVQFQDESVVDDSQLPKDRFSAERLKGVDSTLKIQPAELGDSAMYLCASSTQGDTEAFFGQGTRLTVV.

The chain recombines TRBV4-2 with TRBJ2-3; 10 bases match TRBD2. Germline CDR1 reads LGHNA; CDR2 reads YNFKEQ. V was clipped by 0 bases and J by 7 bases; unmatched bases: 7. This CDR3 is built from 16 residues. The CDR3 region has the DNA TGTGCCAGCAGCCAAGAGTCTAGCGGGAGCGTACATACGCAGTATTTT. This sequence encodes CASSQESSGSVHTQYF.

The chain recombines TRBV5-4 with TRBJ2-7; D gene uncertain. The CDR3 runs to 14 residues. The germline V gene encodes CDR1 SGHNT and CDR2 YYREEE (reference sequence). The germline V and J ends were trimmed by 0 bases and 2 bases, with 9 bases remaining between them. The CDR3 coding sequence is TGTGCCAGCAGCTTGGCTGGCAGTACCTACGAGCAGTACTTC. Protein: CASSLAGSTYEQYF.

This chain links TRBV7-8 with TRBJ2-7, with TRBD1 as a possible D gene (6 bases). CDR3 length: 14 amino acids. Per germline, CDR1 SGHVS and CDR2 FQNEAQ. Trimming cost V 7 bases and J 5 bases, with 18 bases left between them. As DNA, the CDR3 is TGTGCCAGCAACACCGGGACAAGGGGTCACGAGCAGTACTTC. Its translation is CASNTGTRGHEQYF.

The chain uses TRBV29-1 and TRBJ2-7, with 10 bases lining up with TRBD1. Germline lookup yields CDR1 SQVTM and CDR2 ANQGSEA. The CDR3 consists of 12 residues. Unmatched junction bases numbered 6, after V lost 5 bases and J lost 8 bases. The CDR3: CSVRGQGDKQYF. CDR3 nucleotides: TGCAGCGTTCGAGGACAGGGGGACAAGCAGTACTTC.

This clone was recorded only once. The chain is built from TRBV13 and TRBJ2-7; 12 nucleotides match TRBD1. Germline V gives CDR1 PRHDT, CDR2 FYEKMQ (reference sequence). The CDR3 contains 16 residues. V dropped 1 base and J dropped 1; count of bases not matched to a gene: 2. The CDR3 region is CASSLAGQGASYEQYF. CDR3 bases: TGTGCCAGCAGCTTAGCGGGACAGGGGGCATCCTACGAGCAGTACTTC.

The chain carries TRBV5-1 and TRBJ2-1, with a weak D call TRBD2 (6 bases). CDR1 is SGHRS, CDR2 YFSETQ, per germline. V was shortened by 3 bases and J by 9 bases, with 22 bases between the two germline ends. This CDR3 contains 16 residues. The DNA for the CDR3 is TGCGCCAGCAGCTGGTCGGGGATCGCGGGAAGGGTTGAGCAGTTCTTC. This codes for CASSWSGIAGRVEQFF.

The gene calls are TRBV4-2 and TRBJ2-7; 8 bases are shared with TRBD1. The V and J ends lost 2 bases and 4 bases, in that order; junction bases with no gene match: 10. The CDR3 runs to 16 residues. Germline V gene lookup returns CDR1 LGHNA and CDR2 YNFKEQ. CDR3 protein: CASSQSNRQGAYEQYF. CDR3 nucleotides: TGTGCCAGCAGCCAATCAAATCGGCAGGGGGCATACGAGCAGTACTTC.

The rearrangement links TRBV5-1 to TRBJ2-7; tentatively, D is TRBD2 (6 bases). V was pared by 5 bases and J by 1 base, with 16 bases between. Per the germline V gene, CDR1 is SGHRS and CDR2 is YFSETQ. The CDR3 contains 15 residues. The CDR3 DNA sequence: TGCGCCAGCAGGGGAAGCGGGTCGGAATCCTACGAGCAGTACTTC. This encodes CASRGSGSESYEQYF.

J is TRBJ2-1 and V is TRBV7-2; 11 positions agree with TRBD1. CDR3 length equals 18 residues. Germline trimming cut 0 bases from V and 0 bases from J; bases unmatched to any gene: 4. CDR1 SGHTA and CDR2 FQGNSA come from the germline V gene. The CDR3 here is CASSLAGQGVSSYNEQFF. CDR3 nucleotide sequence: TGTGCCAGCAGCTTAGCGGGACAGGGGGTCAGCTCCTACAATGAGCAGTTCTTC.

V and J are TRBV2 and TRBJ2-5; 8 bases are shared with TRBD2. CDR1 and CDR2 (germline): SNHLY, FYNNEI. J gave up 7 bases and V 4 bases, and 11 bases lay outside the gene matches. The CDR3 consists of 15 residues. The CDR3 is CASSGRTSSEGTQYF. DNA for the CDR3: TGTGCCAGCAGTGGAAGGACTAGCTCCGAGGGGACCCAGTACTTC.

This clone was seen a few times. The rearrangement uses TRBV10-2 and TRBJ2-7; 10 nucleotides line up with TRBD1. The germline gives CDR1 WSHSY, CDR2 SAAADI. The J segment lost 4 bases and the V segment lost 6 bases, leaving 9 bases of the junction unmatched. This CDR3 is built from 15 residues. The DNA for the CDR3 is TGCGCCAGCAGCCGAGCGGGACAGGGGAGTTACGAGCAGTACTTC. Its translation: CASSRAGQGSYEQYF.

This clone was observed a handful of times. This chain connects TRBV5-5 to TRBJ2-7; D perhaps matches TRBD2 (5 bases). The germline CDR1 and CDR2 sequences are SGHKS and YYEKEE (reference sequence). The CDR3 length is 13 residues. The V and J ends lost 2 bases and 2 bases respectively, with 8 bases between them. The CDR3 loop is CASSFFGAYEQYF. The CDR3 nucleotides are TGTGCCAGCAGCTTTTTCGGGGCCTACGAGCAGTACTTC.

The rearrangement joins TRBV15 to TRBJ2-3; D gene ambiguous. Germline CDR1 LNHNV, CDR2 YYDKDF (reference sequence). This CDR3 spans 17 amino acids. V shed 0 bases and J shed 2 bases, with 15 bases lying between them. DNA for the CDR3: TGTGCCACCAGCAGAGACTACCAGAGAACTAACACAGATACGCAGTATTTT. This codes for CATSRDYQRTNTDTQYF.

The chain recombines TRBV5-1 with TRBJ2-7, with a possible D match to TRBD1 (6 bases). Per germline, CDR1 SGHRS and CDR2 YFSETQ. The CDR3 length is 13 residues. V dropped 4 bases and J dropped 3 bases, with 11 bases sitting between them. CDR3 in amino acids: CASSPGTFYEQYF. CDR3 DNA: TGCGCCAGCAGCCCTGGGACATTCTACGAGCAGTACTTC.

The chain recombines TRBV30 with TRBJ2-3; 14 bases are shared with TRBD2. Germline-derived CDR1 and CDR2 are GTSNPN and SVGIG (reference sequence). Trimming took 3 bases from V and 3 from J; bases not matched to a gene: 5. The CDR3 contains 16 residues. CDR3 sequence reads: CAWSLGLAGGTDTQYF. Here the CDR3 DNA reads TGTGCCTGGAGCCTTGGACTAGCGGGAGGAACAGATACGCAGTATTTT.

This chain joins TRBV7-8 and TRBJ2-5; D unclear. V shed 1 base and J shed 1 base, with 7 bases lying between them. CDR1 and CDR2 (germline): SGHVS, FQNEAQ. The CDR3 has 14 residues. CDR3 sequence reads: CASSLGSIQETQYF. The CDR3 DNA is TGTGCCAGCAGCTTAGGCAGTATCCAAGAGACCCAGTACTTC.

This chain joins TRBV13 and TRBJ2-3; 11 bases map to TRBD2. Trimming cost V 0 bases and J 5 bases; bases outside gene matches: 7. The CDR3 is made up of 17 amino acids. CDR1 and CDR2 (germline): PRHDT, FYEKMQ (reference sequence). The DNA of the CDR3 is TGTGCCAGCAGCTTAGGTCTTAGCGGGGGGGCTGAAGATACGCAGTATTTT. This codes for CASSLGLSGGAEDTQYF.

The chain links TRBV6-2 or TRBV6-3 to TRBJ1-2; D is unresolved. Trimming shortened V by 5 bases and J by 8 bases, and 18 bases separated the two germline ends. The CDR3 runs 14 residues. In germline, CDR1 is MNHEY, CDR2 SVGEGT. The CDR3 DNA is TGTGCCAGCAGTGACAAGGTGCCGCGAGGGGGCTACACCTTC. The encoded protein is CASSDKVPRGGYTF.